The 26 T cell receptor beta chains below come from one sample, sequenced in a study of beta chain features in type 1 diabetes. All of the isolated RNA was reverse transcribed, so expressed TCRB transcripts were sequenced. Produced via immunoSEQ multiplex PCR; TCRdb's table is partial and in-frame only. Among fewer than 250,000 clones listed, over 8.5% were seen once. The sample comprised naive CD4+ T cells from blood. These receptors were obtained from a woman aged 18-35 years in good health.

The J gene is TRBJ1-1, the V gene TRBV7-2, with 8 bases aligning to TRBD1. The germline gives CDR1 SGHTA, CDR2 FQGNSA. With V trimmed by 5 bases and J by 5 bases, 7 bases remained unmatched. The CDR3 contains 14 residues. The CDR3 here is CASSAPGTGTEAFF. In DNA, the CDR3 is TGTGCCAGCAGCGCCCCGGGGACAGGAACTGAAGCTTTCTTT.

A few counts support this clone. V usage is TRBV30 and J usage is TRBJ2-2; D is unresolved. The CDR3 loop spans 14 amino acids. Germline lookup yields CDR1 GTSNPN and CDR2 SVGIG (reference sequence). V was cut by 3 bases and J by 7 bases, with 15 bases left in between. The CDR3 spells CAWSPLSVIGELFF. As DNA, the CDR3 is TGTGCCTGGAGCCCCCTTTCAGTCATCGGGGAGCTGTTTTTT.

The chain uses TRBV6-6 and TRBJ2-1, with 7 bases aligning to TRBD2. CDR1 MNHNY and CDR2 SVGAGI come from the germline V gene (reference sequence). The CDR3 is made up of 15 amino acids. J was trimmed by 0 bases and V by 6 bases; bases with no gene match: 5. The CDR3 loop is CASSPAGYSYNEQFF. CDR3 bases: TGTGCCAGCAGCCCAGCGGGGTACTCCTACAATGAGCAGTTCTTC.

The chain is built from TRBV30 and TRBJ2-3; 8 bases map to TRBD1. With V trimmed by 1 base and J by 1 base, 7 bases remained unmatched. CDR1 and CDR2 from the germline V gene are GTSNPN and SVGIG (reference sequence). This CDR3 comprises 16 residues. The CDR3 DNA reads TGTGCCTGGAGTGACGACAGGGGAGGCGGCACAGATACGCAGTATTTT. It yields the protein CAWSDDRGGGTDTQYF.

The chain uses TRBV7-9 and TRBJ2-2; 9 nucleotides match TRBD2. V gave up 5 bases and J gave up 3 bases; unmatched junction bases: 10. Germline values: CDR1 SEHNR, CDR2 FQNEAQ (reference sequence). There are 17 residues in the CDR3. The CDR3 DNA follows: TGTGCCAGCAGCCTCATGTCTGGACTAGCGTACACCGGGGAGCTGTTTTTT. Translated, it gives CASSLMSGLAYTGELFF.

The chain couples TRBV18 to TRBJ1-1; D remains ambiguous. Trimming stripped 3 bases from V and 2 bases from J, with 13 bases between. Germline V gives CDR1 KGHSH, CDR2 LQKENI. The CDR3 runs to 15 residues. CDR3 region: CASSPRPGFNTEAFF. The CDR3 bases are TGTGCCAGCTCACCTCGACCGGGTTTCAACACTGAAGCTTTCTTT.

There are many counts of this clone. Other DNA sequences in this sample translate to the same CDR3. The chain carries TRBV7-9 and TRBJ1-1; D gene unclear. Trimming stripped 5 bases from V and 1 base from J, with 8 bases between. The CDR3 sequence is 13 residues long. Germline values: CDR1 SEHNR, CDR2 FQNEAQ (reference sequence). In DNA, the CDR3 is TGTGCCAGCAGCCCCGGGAGGAACACTGAAGCTTTCTTT. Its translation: CASSPGRNTEAFF.

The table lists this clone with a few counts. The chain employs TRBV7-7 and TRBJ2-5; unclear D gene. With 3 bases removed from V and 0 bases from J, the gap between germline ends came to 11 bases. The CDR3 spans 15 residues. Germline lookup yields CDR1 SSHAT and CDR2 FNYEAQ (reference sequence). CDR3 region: CASSLGAGYQETQYF. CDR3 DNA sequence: TGTGCCAGCAGCTTGGGTGCAGGATACCAAGAGACCCAGTACTTC.

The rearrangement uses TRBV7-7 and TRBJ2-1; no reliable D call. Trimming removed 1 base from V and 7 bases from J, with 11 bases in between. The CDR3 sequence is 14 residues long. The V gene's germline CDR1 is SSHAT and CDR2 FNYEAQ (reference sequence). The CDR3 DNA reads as TGTGCCAGCAGCTTAGGTCCCCACCGGAATGAGCAGTTCTTC. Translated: CASSLGPHRNEQFF.

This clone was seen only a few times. The CDR3 loop reads CATSRDHDRISYEQYF. The CDR3 DNA reads TGTGCCACCAGCAGAGATCATGACAGGATCTCCTACGAGCAGTACTTC. The chain employs TRBV15 and TRBJ2-7; tentative D call: TRBD1 (6 bases). The length of the CDR3 is 16 residues. V dropped 0 bases and J dropped 0 bases, with 12 bases sitting between them. Germline CDR1 LNHNV, CDR2 YYDKDF (reference sequence).

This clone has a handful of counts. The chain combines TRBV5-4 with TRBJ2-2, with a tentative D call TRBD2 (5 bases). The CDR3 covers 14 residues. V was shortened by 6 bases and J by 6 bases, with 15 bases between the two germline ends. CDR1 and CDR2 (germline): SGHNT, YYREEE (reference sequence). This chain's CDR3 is CASNHYGMAGELFF. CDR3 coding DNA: TGTGCCAGCAATCATTACGGGATGGCCGGGGAGCTGTTTTTT.

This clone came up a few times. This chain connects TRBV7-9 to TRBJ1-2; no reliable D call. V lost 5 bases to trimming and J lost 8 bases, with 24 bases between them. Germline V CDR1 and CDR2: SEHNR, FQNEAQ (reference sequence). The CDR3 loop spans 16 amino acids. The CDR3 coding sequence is TGTGCCAGCAGCCCTACTAGACACGACCTGGGAGGAGGCTACACCTTC. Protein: CASSPTRHDLGGGYTF.

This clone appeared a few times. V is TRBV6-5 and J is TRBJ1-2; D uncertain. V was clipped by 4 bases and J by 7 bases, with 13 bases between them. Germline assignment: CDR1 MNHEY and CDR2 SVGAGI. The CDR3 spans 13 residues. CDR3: CASSFVEGAGYTF. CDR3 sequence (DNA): TGTGCCAGCAGTTTCGTGGAGGGCGCTGGCTACACCTTC.

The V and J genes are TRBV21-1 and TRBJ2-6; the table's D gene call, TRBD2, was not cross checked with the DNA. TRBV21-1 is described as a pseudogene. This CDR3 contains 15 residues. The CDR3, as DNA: TGTGCCAGCAGCAAACTCCCGAGGGGGGCCAACGTCCTGACTTTC. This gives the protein CASSKLPRGANVLTF.

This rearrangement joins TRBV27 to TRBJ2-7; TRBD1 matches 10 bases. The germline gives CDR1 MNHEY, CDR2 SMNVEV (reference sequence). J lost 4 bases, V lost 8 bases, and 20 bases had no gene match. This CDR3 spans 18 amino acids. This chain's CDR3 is CASRALGTGAAMGYEQYF. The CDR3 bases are TGTGCCAGCCGAGCCTTAGGGACAGGGGCTGCAATGGGGTACGAGCAGTACTTC.

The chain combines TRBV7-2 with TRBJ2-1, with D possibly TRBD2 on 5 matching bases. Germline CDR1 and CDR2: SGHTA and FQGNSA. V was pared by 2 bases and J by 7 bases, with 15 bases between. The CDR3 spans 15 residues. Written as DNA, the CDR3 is TGTGCCAGCAGCTTAAGGAGGTGGCAAAATAATGAGCAGTTCTTC. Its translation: CASSLRRWQNNEQFF. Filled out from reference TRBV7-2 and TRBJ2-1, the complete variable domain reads GAGVSQSPSNKVTEKGKDVELRCDPISGHTALYWYRQSLGQGLEFLIYFQGNSAPDKSGLPSDRFSAERTGGSVSTLTIQRTQQEDSAVYLCASSLRRWQNNEQFFGPGTRLTVL.

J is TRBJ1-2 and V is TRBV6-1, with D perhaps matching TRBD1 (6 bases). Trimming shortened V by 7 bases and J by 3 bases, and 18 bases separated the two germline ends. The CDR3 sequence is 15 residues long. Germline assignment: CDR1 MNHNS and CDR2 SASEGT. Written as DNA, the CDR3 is TGTGCCAGCACCCCCCAAAGGGCAGGGGACTATGGCTACACCTTC. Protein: CASTPQRAGDYGYTF.

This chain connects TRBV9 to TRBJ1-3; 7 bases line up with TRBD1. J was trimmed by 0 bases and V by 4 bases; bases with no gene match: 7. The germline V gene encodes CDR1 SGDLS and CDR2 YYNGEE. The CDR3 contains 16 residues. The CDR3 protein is CASSITTGTSGNTIYF. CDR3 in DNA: TGTGCCAGCAGCATAACGACAGGGACCTCTGGAAACACCATATATTTT. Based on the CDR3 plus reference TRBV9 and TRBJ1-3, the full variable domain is DSGVTQTPKHLITATGQRVTLRCSPRSGDLSVYWYQQSLDQGLQFLIQYYNGEERAKGNILERFSAQQFPDLHSELNLSSLELGDSALYFCASSITTGTSGNTIYFGEGSWLTVV.

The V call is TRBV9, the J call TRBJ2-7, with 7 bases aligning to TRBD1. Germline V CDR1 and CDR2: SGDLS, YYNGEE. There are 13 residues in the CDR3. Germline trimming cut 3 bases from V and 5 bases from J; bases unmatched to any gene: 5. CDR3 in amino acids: CASSGSTGNEQYF. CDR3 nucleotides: TGTGCCAGCAGCGGGTCGACAGGGAACGAGCAGTACTTC.

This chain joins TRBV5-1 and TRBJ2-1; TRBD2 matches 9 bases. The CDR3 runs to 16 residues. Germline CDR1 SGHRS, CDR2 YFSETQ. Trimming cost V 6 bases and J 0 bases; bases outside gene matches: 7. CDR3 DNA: TGCGCCAGCAACCTAGCGGGAATTAGCTCCTACAATGAGCAGTTCTTC. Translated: CASNLAGISSYNEQFF.

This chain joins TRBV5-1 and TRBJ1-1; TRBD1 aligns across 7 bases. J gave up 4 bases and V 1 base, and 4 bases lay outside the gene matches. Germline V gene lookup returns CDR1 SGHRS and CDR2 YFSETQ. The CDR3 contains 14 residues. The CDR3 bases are TGCGCCAGCAGCTTGACAGGGGAAGTCACTGAAGCTTTCTTT. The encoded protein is CASSLTGEVTEAFF.

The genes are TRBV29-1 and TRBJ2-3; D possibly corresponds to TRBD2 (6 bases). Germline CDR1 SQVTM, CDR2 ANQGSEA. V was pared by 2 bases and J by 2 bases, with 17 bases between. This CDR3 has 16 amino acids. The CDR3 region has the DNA TGCAGCGTTGAAAGAGAAGTTAGCGGCGACACAGATACGCAGTATTTT. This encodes CSVEREVSGDTDTQYF.

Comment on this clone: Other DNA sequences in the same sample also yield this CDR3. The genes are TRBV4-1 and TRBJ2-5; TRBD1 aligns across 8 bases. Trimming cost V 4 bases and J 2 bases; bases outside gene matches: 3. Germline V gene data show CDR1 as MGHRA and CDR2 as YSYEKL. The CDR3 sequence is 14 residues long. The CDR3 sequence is CASSLGQGQETQYF. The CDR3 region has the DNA TGCGCCAGCAGCCTAGGACAGGGACAAGAGACCCAGTACTTC.

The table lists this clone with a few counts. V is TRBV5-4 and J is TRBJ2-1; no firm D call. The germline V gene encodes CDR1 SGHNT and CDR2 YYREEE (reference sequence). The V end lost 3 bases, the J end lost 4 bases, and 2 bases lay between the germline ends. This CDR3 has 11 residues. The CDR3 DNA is TGTGCCAGCAGCTCTTACAATGAGCAGTTCTTC. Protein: CASSSYNEQFF.

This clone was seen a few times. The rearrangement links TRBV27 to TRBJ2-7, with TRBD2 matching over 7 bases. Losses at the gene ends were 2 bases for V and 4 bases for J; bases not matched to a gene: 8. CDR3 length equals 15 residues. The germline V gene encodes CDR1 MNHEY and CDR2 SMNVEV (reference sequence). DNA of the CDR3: TGTGCCAGCAGTTTAACGGCGGGAGAGGCGTACGAGCAGTACTTC. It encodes CASSLTAGEAYEQYF.

In nucleotides, the CDR3 is TGTGCCAGCAGCCTAGGATCCGGGACACCGGCGGGAGAGACCCAGTACTTC. Translated: CASSLGSGTPAGETQYF. V is TRBV2 and J is TRBJ2-5; tentatively, D is TRBD1 (6 bases). The V gene's germline CDR1 is SNHLY and CDR2 FYNNEI. This CDR3 comprises 17 residues. Trimming pared 6 bases from V and 4 bases from J, leaving 24 bases between.